This entry lists 9 T cell receptor beta chains sequenced from one sample in a study of T-cell reconstitution after alpha-beta-depleted transplantation in children. Researchers prepared the TCRbeta library using unique molecular identifiers, the study reports. A single record per CDR3 protein comes from TCRdb applying MiXCR to the PCR reads. Of approximately 650,000 distinct CDR3 sequences listed, around 14% were seen once; the top ten hold 0.65% to 0.9%. The sequencing here drew on PBMCs, taken before TCRalphabeta/CD19-depleted stem cell transplant. The receptors were gathered from a girl aged 2 to 10 with congenital amegakaryocytic thrombocytopenia, due to receive a stem cell transplant.

This clonotype was seen a few times. The chain carries TRBV5-1 and TRBJ1-1, with 7 bases fitting TRBD1. The germline V gene encodes CDR1 SGHRS and CDR2 YFSETQ. The CDR3 contains 15 residues. The V gene end was trimmed by 0 bases and the J gene end by 2 bases; junction bases not matched to a gene: 4. The CDR3 DNA follows: TGCGCCAGCAGCTTGGCTGGGACAGATAACACTGAAGCTTTCTTT. Protein sequence: CASSLAGTDNTEAFF.

This clonotype was seen at least ten times. The genes are TRBV29-1 and TRBJ2-1; D possibly corresponds to TRBD2 (5 bases). The germline V and J ends were trimmed by 6 bases and 7 bases, with 7 bases remaining between them. In germline, CDR1 is SQVTM, CDR2 ANQGSEA. The CDR3 extends over 10 amino acids. The DNA for the CDR3 is TGCAGCGTAAAGCGGAATGAGCAGTTCTTC. Translating gives CSVKRNEQFF.

The CDR3 DNA reads TGTGCCAGCAGTCCCCGCCGGCGGGATGGGAAAGAGACCCAGTACTTC. Translated: CASSPRRRDGKETQYF. This rearrangement joins TRBV28 to TRBJ2-5, with D possibly matching TRBD2 (6 bases). Trimming cost V 5 bases and J 3 bases, with 19 bases left between them. This CDR3 is 16 amino acids long. Looked up from germline, CDR1 is MDHEN and CDR2 is SYDVKM.

In this sample, this clonotype turned up many times. This chain links TRBV20-1 with TRBJ2-1; TRBD2 matches at 7 bases. The CDR3 consists of 15 residues. V was pared by 2 bases and J by 0 bases, with 4 bases of the junction left unmatched. Looked up from germline, CDR1 is DFQATT and CDR2 is SNEGSKA (reference sequence). CDR3 in amino acids: CSARPPSGSYNEQFF. CDR3 in DNA: TGCAGTGCTAGACCACCTAGCGGCTCCTACAATGAGCAGTTCTTC.

The genes are TRBV28 and TRBJ2-7; TRBD2 matches 7 bases. Per germline, CDR1 MDHEN and CDR2 SYDVKM. V lost 8 bases, J lost 2 bases, and 3 bases stayed unmatched. The CDR3 sequence is 12 residues long. The DNA of the CDR3 is TGTGCCAGCGTTGGGGGGGCCTACGAGCAGTACTTC. Its protein product is CASVGGAYEQYF.

Turning to this clonotype: One end of the junction varies from germline; a read error may be responsible. The rearrangement links TRBV5-1 to TRBJ2-5, with D possibly being TRBD1 or TRBD2 (6 bases each). Germline-derived CDR1 and CDR2 are SGHRS and YFSETQ. The CDR3 length is 14 residues. CDR3 amino acids: CASRPGGTKETHYF. The CDR3 DNA reads as TGCGCCAGCCGCCCAGGAGGGACAAAAGAGACCCATTACTTC.

The chain combines TRBV20-1 with TRBJ2-1; D is perhaps TRBD2 (5 bases). Trimming left V 3 bases short and J 4 bases short, with 13 bases between. CDR1 is DFQATT, CDR2 SNEGSKA, per germline (reference sequence). The CDR3 has 14 amino acids. The CDR3: CSASGLGEYNEQFF. The DNA for the CDR3 is TGCAGTGCTAGCGGTCTGGGAGAGTACAATGAGCAGTTCTTC.

The rearrangement uses TRBV3-1 and TRBJ2-3; 9 bases map to TRBD1. With V trimmed by 4 bases and J by 5 bases, 7 bases remained unmatched. CDR1 is LGHDT and CDR2 is YNNKEL in the germline V gene (reference sequence). This CDR3 spans 15 amino acids. CDR3 sequence: CASSLTGGERDTQYF. The CDR3 bases are TGTGCCAGCAGCCTAACAGGGGGCGAGAGAGATACGCAGTATTTT.

This chain links TRBV7-9 with TRBJ2-3, with 7 bases fitting TRBD1. Per the germline V gene, CDR1 is SEHNR and CDR2 is FQNEAQ (reference sequence). The CDR3 has 16 residues. Trimming cost V 0 bases and J 0 bases; bases outside gene matches: 3. The CDR3, as DNA: TGTGCCAGCAGCTTAGCCGCAGGGGGAAGCACAGATACGCAGTATTTT. Translating gives CASSLAAGGSTDTQYF.